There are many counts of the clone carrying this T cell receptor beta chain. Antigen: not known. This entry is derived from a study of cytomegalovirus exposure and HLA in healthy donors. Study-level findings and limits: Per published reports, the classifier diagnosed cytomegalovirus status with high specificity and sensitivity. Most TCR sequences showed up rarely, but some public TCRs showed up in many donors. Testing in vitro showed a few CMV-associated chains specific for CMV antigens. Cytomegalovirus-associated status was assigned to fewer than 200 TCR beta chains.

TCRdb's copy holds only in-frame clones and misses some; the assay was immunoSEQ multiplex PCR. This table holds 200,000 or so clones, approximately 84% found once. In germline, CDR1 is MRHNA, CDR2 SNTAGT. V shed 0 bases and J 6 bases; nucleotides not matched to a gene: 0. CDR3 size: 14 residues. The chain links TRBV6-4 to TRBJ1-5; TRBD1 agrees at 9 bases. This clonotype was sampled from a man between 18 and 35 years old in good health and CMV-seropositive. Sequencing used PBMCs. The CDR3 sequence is CASSDSGQGQPQHF. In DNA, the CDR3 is TGTGCCAGCAGTGACTCGGGACAGGGTCAGCCCCAGCATTTT.